Following are 25 T cell receptor beta chains from one sample sequenced in a study of beta chain features in type 1 diabetes (dated by TCRdb to the late 2010s). Libraries were constructed by the immunoSEQ multiplex PCR assay. The High Capacity cDNA Reverse Transcription Kit was used to reverse transcribe all of the isolated RNA, meaning that expressed TCRB transcripts were what got sequenced. This is the immuneACCESS table as TCRdb keeps it, with only in-frame sequences that have V and J called. A part of the clones is gone; compared with another copy, unresolved V genes explain less than half, and the rest is unexplained. The sample includes about 16,000 clones, with around 70% observed a single time. Roughly 0.84% of the sample goes to the ten largest clones. Results and caveats for the whole study, not just this receptor: A moderate but significant shortening of TCRB CDR3 length was observed in type 1 diabetes patients in all four CD4+ subsets.

The antigens these receptors bind are not known. Sequencing was performed on stem cell memory CD4+ T cells from blood. Taken with the paper, the label for cell subset or site translates to: stem cell-like memory CD4+ T cells. The source of these receptors is a man aged 30 to 39 with type 1 diabetes.

The V gene is TRBV27, the J gene TRBJ2-1; 11 nucleotides align to TRBD2. Germline loops: CDR1 MNHEY, CDR2 SMNVEV (reference sequence). The junction had 5 bases not matched to a gene; V was cut back by 6 bases and J by 4 bases. The CDR3 extends over 15 amino acids. CDR3 in amino acids: CASRRTSGPYNEQFF. In DNA, the CDR3 is TGTGCCAGCAGGCGGACTAGCGGGCCGTACAATGAGCAGTTCTTC.

This clone was observed a handful of times. The CDR3 DNA sequence: TGTGCCACCGGGGGGGCCTCCTACAATGAGCAGTTCTTC. Protein: CATGGASYNEQFF. The chain employs TRBV28 and TRBJ2-1; 8 bases map to TRBD2. The germline CDR1 and CDR2 sequences are MDHEN and SYDVKM. V trimming: 10 bases; J trimming: 0 bases; junction bases outside the gene matches: 2. The CDR3 extends over 13 amino acids.

The CDR3 DNA reads TGTGCCTGGAATTCACCGGGACAGGGGTCGGGCGAGCAGTACTTC. Its protein product is CAWNSPGQGSGEQYF. The gene calls are TRBV30 and TRBJ2-7, with 10 bases identical to TRBD1. The CDR3 extends over 15 amino acids. Per the germline V gene, CDR1 is GTSNPN and CDR2 is SVGIG (reference sequence). The trim removed 4 bases at V and 6 bases at J, leaving 12 bases unmatched.

J is TRBJ2-7 and V is TRBV28; 9 nucleotides agree with TRBD1. The J segment lost 6 bases and the V segment lost 4 bases, leaving 10 bases of the junction unmatched. This CDR3 is 15 amino acids long. In germline, CDR1 is MDHEN, CDR2 SYDVKM. The CDR3 bases are TGTGCCAGCAGTTCGCCCGGGACAGGGATACGCGAGCAGTACTTC. Encoded protein: CASSSPGTGIREQYF.

The chain is built from TRBV2 and TRBJ2-2; maybe TRBD1 (5 bases). CDR1 SNHLY and CDR2 FYNNEI come from the germline V gene. The V end lost 2 bases, the J end lost 1 base, and 8 bases lay between the germline ends. This CDR3 has 15 residues. CDR3 residues: CASSETQGNTGELFF. DNA for the CDR3: TGTGCCAGCAGTGAAACGCAGGGGAACACCGGGGAGCTGTTTTTT.

This chain connects TRBV14 to TRBJ2-7, with 7 bases aligning to TRBD1. The germline V gene has CDR1 SGHDN and CDR2 FVKESK. V gave up 4 bases and J gave up 3 bases; unmatched junction bases: 6. The CDR3 has 14 amino acids. The CDR3 DNA follows: TGTGCCAGCAGCCGGGACAGCGGCGACTACGAGCAGTACTTC. It encodes CASSRDSGDYEQYF.

This clone has just a few counts. The chain carries TRBV19 and TRBJ2-1, with D perhaps matching TRBD1 (5 bases). The CDR3 consists of 15 residues. The V gene lost 5 bases and the J gene lost 11 bases, with 22 bases spanning the gap. From germline, CDR1 is LNHDA and CDR2 SQIVND (reference sequence). CDR3 residues: CASSPGYGPILKQFF. In nucleotides, the CDR3 is TGTGCCAGTAGTCCAGGGTACGGGCCGATACTCAAGCAGTTCTTC.

The chain joins TRBV29-1 to TRBJ2-2; perhaps TRBD1 as D (6 bases). The germline V and J ends were trimmed by 7 bases and 2 bases, with 14 bases remaining between them. This CDR3 is 14 amino acids long. CDR1 and CDR2 from the germline V gene are SQVTM and ANQGSEA. In nucleotides, the CDR3 is TGCAGCGCGCTAATCAGGGGTAACACCGGGGAGCTGTTTTTT. As protein: CSALIRGNTGELFF.

The chain joins TRBV7-3 to TRBJ2-2; TRBD2 is a possible D gene (5 bases). Looked up from germline, CDR1 is SGHTA and CDR2 is FQGTGA. Trimming left V 1 base short and J 7 bases short, with 13 bases between. The CDR3 length is 15 residues. This chain's CDR3 is CASSLRNPEDGELFF. Here the CDR3 DNA reads TGTGCCAGCAGCTTAAGAAACCCGGAGGACGGGGAGCTGTTTTTT. The whole variable domain, remainder taken from reference TRBV7-3 and TRBJ2-2, is GAGVSQTPSNKVTEKGKYVELRCDPISGHTALYWYRQSLGQGPEFLIYFQGTGAADDSGLPNDRFFAVRPEGSVSTLKIQRTERGDSAVYLCASSLRNPEDGELFFGEGSRLTVL.

The chain has TRBV9 and TRBJ2-3; tentative D call: TRBD2 (6 bases). V was pared by 0 bases and J by 5 bases, with 13 bases between. Germline V gene sequence: CDR1 SGDLS, CDR2 YYNGEE. This CDR3 has 15 amino acids. In DNA, the CDR3 is TGTGCCAGCAGCGTAGGGGGGGAGCCTGGAGATACGCAGTATTTT. This sequence encodes CASSVGGEPGDTQYF.

The rearrangement links TRBV9 to TRBJ2-3; D uncertain. This CDR3 has 13 residues. Looked up from germline, CDR1 is SGDLS and CDR2 is YYNGEE. With 0 bases removed from V and 5 bases from J, the gap between germline ends came to 7 bases. CDR3 amino acids: CASSVATLDTQYF. The CDR3 nucleotides read TGTGCCAGCAGCGTAGCTACCCTAGATACGCAGTATTTT.

The chain couples TRBV28 to TRBJ2-5; D is possibly TRBD1 (5 bases). The CDR3 contains 14 residues. The V gene's germline CDR1 is MDHEN and CDR2 SYDVKM. The V end lost 4 bases, the J end lost 5 bases, and 14 bases lay between the germline ends. Written as DNA, the CDR3 is TGTGCCAGCAGTTCGTTCAGGGCTGGTGAGACCCAGTACTTC. Residues: CASSSFRAGETQYF.

CDR3 region: CASSYWRDTQYF. In DNA form, the CDR3 reads TGTGCCAGCAGCTATTGGAGGGATACGCAGTATTTT. This chain joins TRBV7-6 and TRBJ2-3, with D tentatively TRBD2 (5 bases). V was trimmed by 4 bases and J by 6 bases, leaving 8 bases between them. Germline-derived CDR1 and CDR2 are SGHVS and FNYEAQ. The CDR3 sequence is 12 residues long.

The V call is TRBV7-2, the J call TRBJ1-5; TRBD1 might be the D (6 bases). CDR1 and CDR2 from the germline V gene are SGHTA and FQGNSA. V lost 2 bases and J 1 base, leaving 12 bases between the germline ends. The CDR3 has 16 amino acids. CDR3: CASSLRGILSNQPQHF. The DNA for the CDR3 is TGTGCCAGCAGCTTAAGGGGGATCTTGAGCAATCAGCCCCAGCATTTT.

The chain couples TRBV11-1 to TRBJ1-1, with D perhaps TRBD1 (6 bases). The germline V and J ends were trimmed by 4 bases and 5 bases, with 11 bases remaining between them. Germline V CDR1 and CDR2: SGHAT, FQDESV (reference sequence). The CDR3 spans 13 residues. CDR3 sequence reads: CASSSRGRTEAFF. For the CDR3, the DNA is TGTGCCAGCAGCTCCAGGGGTAGGACTGAAGCTTTCTTT.

The gene calls are TRBV6-6 and TRBJ1-1; TRBD1 agrees at 8 bases. The germline V gene has CDR1 MNHNY and CDR2 SVGAGI (reference sequence). V was clipped by 2 bases and J by 4 bases; unmatched bases: 6. The CDR3 is 15 residues long. CDR3: CASSYEGQGATEAFF. In DNA, the CDR3 is TGTGCCAGCAGTTACGAGGGCCAGGGGGCCACTGAAGCTTTCTTT.

J is TRBJ2-3 and V is TRBV5-5; unclear D gene. With 0 bases removed from V and 4 bases from J, the gap between germline ends came to 9 bases. The CDR3 consists of 14 residues. Per the germline V gene, CDR1 is SGHKS and CDR2 is YYEKEE (reference sequence). In DNA, the CDR3 is TGTGCCAGCAGCTTGGCGCCCCCGGCAGATACGCAGTATTTT. It yields the protein CASSLAPPADTQYF.

This chain joins TRBV19 and TRBJ2-2, with 7 bases aligning to TRBD1. The germline V gene has CDR1 LNHDA and CDR2 SQIVND (reference sequence). This CDR3 has 13 amino acids. J lost 5 bases, V lost 5 bases, and 2 bases had no gene match. This CDR3 is CASSFRGTGELFF. In DNA, the CDR3 is TGTGCCAGTAGTTTCAGGGGGACCGGGGAGCTGTTTTTT.

This chain connects TRBV12-5 to TRBJ1-5; D unresolved. Per the germline V gene, CDR1 is LGHNT and CDR2 is FRNRAP. CDR3 length: 14 amino acids. Trimming cost V 5 bases and J 4 bases, with 12 bases left between them. CDR3 region: CASGPGGENQPQHF. CDR3 DNA sequence: TGTGCTAGTGGTCCCGGAGGAGAGAATCAGCCCCAGCATTTT.

This clone showed up just a few times. The chain recombines TRBV28 with TRBJ1-2; a weak D match, TRBD1 (5 bases). The germline CDR1 and CDR2 sequences are MDHEN and SYDVKM. Trimming removed 3 bases at V and 2 bases at J, with 10 bases between. CDR3 length: 14 residues. CDR3 in amino acids: CASSFSTENYGYTF. The CDR3 DNA follows: TGTGCCAGCAGTTTCTCGACAGAGAACTATGGCTACACCTTC.

The V call is TRBV29-1, the J call TRBJ2-1; the match to TRBD1 covers 8 bases. Germline trimming cut 3 bases from V and 9 bases from J; bases unmatched to any gene: 10. The CDR3 length is 14 residues. Per the germline V gene, CDR1 is SQVTM and CDR2 is ANQGSEA. The CDR3 DNA is TGCAGCGTTGAGGACAGGGTTGGGTTCACTGAGCAGTTCTTC. Translated: CSVEDRVGFTEQFF.

The chain carries TRBV5-4 and TRBJ2-7; 10 bases are a match to TRBD1. CDR1 is SGHNT and CDR2 is YYREEE in the germline V gene (reference sequence). V trimming: 4 bases; J trimming: 1 base; junction bases outside the gene matches: 5. The CDR3 has 15 residues. In DNA, the CDR3 is TGTGCCAGCAGCGGGGGACAGGGGTCTTCCTACGAGCAGTACTTC. Its translation: CASSGGQGSSYEQYF. The full variable domain, its missing parts supplied by reference TRBV5-4 and TRBJ2-7, is ETGVTQSPTHLIKTRGQQVTLRCSSQSGHNTVSWYQQALGQGPQFIFQYYREEENGRGNFPPRFSGLQFPNYSSELNVNALELDDSALYLCASSGGQGSSYEQYFGPGTRLTVT.

In DNA, the CDR3 is TGTGCCAGCAGCGGAGCGGCGAACACCGGGGAGCTGTTTTTT. Translation: CASSGAANTGELFF. The chain employs TRBV7-3 and TRBJ2-2; the D gene is possibly TRBD2 (5 bases). This CDR3 has 14 residues. Germline loops: CDR1 SGHTA, CDR2 FQGTGA. Trimming cost V 5 bases and J 0 bases, with 7 bases left between them.

The V gene is TRBV7-3, the J gene TRBJ2-7, with 10 bases matching TRBD1. The ends lost 0 bases at V and 8 bases at J; junction bases unmatched: 7. Per the germline V gene, CDR1 is SGHTA and CDR2 is FQGTGA. The CDR3 runs to 15 residues. CDR3 protein: CASSLTPGQGIKQYF. The CDR3 region has the DNA TGTGCCAGCAGCTTAACCCCGGGACAGGGGATCAAGCAGTACTTC.

This sequence joins TRBV15 and TRBJ1-5; D call uncertain. The CDR3 consists of 12 residues. Germline V lookup: CDR1 LNHNV, CDR2 YYDKDF (reference sequence). Trimming left V 1 base short and J 10 bases short, with 8 bases between. The CDR3 here is CATSRAEAPQHF. The CDR3 nucleotides read TGTGCCACCAGCAGAGCTGAGGCTCCCCAGCATTTT.